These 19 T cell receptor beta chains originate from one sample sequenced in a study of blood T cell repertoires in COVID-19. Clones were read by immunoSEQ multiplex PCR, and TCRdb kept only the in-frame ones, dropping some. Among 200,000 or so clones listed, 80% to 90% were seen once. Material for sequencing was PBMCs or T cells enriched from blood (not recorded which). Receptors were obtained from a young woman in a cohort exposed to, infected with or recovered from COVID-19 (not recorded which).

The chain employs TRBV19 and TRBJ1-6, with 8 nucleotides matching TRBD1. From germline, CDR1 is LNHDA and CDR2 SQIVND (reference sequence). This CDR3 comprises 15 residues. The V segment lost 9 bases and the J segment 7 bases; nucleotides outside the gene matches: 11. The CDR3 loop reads CASSLRTGGNSPLHF. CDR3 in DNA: TGTGCCAGCTCCCTGCGTACAGGGGGAAATTCACCCCTCCACTTT.

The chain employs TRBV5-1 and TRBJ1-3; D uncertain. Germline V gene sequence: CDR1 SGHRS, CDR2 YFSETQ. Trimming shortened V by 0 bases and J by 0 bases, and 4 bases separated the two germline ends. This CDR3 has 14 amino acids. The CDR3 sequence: CASSLVISGNTIYF. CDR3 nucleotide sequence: TGCGCCAGCAGCTTGGTTATCTCTGGAAACACCATATATTTT.

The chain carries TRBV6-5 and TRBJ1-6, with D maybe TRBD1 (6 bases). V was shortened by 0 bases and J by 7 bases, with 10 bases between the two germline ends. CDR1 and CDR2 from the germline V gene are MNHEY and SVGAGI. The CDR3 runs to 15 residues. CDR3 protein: CASSYSTGGNSPLHF. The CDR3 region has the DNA TGTGCCAGCAGTTACTCGACAGGTGGCAATTCACCCCTCCACTTT.

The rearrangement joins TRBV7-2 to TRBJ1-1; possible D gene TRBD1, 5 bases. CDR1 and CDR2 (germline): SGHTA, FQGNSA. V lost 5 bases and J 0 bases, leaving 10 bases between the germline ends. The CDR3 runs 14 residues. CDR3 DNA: TGTGCCAGCAGCCAACTGACAGTGAACACTGAAGCTTTCTTT. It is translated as CASSQLTVNTEAFF.

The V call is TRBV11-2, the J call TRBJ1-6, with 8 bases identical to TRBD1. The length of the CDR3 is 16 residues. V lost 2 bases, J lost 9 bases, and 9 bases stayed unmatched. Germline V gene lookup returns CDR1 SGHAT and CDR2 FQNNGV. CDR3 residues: CASSLLRTGLTSPLHF. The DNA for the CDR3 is TGTGCCAGCAGCTTACTCCGGACAGGGTTGACTTCACCCCTCCACTTT.

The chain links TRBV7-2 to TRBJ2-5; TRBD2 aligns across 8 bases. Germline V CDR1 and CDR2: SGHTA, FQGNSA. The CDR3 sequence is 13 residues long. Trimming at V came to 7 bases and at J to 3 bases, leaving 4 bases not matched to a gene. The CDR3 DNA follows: TGTGCCAGCAAAATAGCGGGGAAAGAGACCCAGTACTTC. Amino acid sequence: CASKIAGKETQYF.

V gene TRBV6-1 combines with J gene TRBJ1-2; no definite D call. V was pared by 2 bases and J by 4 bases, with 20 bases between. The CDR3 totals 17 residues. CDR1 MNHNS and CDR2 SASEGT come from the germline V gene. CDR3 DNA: TGTGCCAGCAGTGAACTATCCAGGCGCGGGATGGCCTATGGCTACACCTTC. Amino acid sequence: CASSELSRRGMAYGYTF.

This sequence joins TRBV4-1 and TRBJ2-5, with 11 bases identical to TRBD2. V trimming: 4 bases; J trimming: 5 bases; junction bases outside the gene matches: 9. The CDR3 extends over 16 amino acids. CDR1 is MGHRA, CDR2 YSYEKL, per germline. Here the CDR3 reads CASSPEGSGGAETQYF. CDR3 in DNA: TGCGCCAGCAGCCCCGAGGGTAGCGGGGGGGCGGAGACCCAGTACTTC.

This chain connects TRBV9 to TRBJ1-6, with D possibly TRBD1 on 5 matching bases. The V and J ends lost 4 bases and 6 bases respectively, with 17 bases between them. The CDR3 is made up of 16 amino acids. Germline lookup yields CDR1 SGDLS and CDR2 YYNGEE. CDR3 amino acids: CASSTREGSSNSPLHF. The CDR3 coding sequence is TGTGCCAGCAGCACCCGGGAGGGGTCAAGTAATTCACCCCTCCACTTT.

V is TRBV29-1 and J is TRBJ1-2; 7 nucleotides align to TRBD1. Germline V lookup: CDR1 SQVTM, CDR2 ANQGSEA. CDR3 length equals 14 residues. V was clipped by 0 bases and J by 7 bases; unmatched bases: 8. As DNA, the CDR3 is TGCAGCGTTGAAGATCTAGCCAGGGGGGTTGGCTACACCTTC. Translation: CSVEDLARGVGYTF. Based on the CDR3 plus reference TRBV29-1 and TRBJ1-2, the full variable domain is SAVISQKPSRDICQRGTSLTIQCQVDSQVTMMFWYRQQPGQSLTLIATANQGSEATYESGFVIDKFPISRPNLTFSTLTVSNMSPEDSSIYLCSVEDLARGVGYTFGSGTRLTVV.

The DNA for the CDR3 is TGTGCCAGCAGCGCCCAACAGGGGGAGGACACTGAAGCTTTCTTT. It encodes CASSAQQGEDTEAFF. The chain employs TRBV7-6 and TRBJ1-1; 8 bases are shared with TRBD1. The V and J ends lost 5 bases and 3 bases, in that order; junction bases with no gene match: 8. This CDR3 contains 15 residues. Per germline, CDR1 SGHVS and CDR2 FNYEAQ.

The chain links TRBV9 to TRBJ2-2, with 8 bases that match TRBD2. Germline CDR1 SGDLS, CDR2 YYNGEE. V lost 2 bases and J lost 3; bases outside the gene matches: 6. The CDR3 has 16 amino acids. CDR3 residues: CASSVSAGGDTGELFF. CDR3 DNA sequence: TGTGCCAGCAGCGTTTCGGCGGGAGGTGACACCGGGGAGCTGTTTTTT.

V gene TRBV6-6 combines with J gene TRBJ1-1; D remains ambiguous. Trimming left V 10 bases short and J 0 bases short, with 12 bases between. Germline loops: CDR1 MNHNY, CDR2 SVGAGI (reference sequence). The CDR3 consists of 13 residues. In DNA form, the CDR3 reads TGTGCCATCACCCCCGGTCTGAACACTGAAGCTTTCTTT. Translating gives CAITPGLNTEAFF.

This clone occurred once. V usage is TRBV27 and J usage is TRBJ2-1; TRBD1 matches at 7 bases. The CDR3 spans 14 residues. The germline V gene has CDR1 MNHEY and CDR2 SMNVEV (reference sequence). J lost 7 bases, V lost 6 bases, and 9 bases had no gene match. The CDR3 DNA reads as TGTGCCAGCAGGCGGACAGGACAGATAAATGAGCAGTTCTTC. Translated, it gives CASRRTGQINEQFF.

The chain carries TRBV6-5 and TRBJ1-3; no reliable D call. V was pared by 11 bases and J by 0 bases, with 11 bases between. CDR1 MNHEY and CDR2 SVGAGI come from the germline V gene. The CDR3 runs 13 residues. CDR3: CACFTSSGNTIYF. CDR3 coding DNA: TGTGCCTGCTTCACGAGCTCTGGAAACACCATATATTTT.

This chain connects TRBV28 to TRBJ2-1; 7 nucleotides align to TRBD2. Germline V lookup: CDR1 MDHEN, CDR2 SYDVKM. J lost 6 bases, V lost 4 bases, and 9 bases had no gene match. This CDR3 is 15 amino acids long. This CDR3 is CASSSPGRDSNEQFF. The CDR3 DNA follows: TGTGCCAGCAGTTCCCCGGGGAGGGATTCCAATGAGCAGTTCTTC.

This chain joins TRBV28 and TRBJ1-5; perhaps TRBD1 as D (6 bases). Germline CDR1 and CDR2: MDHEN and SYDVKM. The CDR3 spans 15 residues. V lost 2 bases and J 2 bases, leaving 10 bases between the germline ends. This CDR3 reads CASSLQGNGNQPQHF. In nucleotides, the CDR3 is TGTGCCAGCAGTTTACAGGGGAACGGCAATCAGCCCCAGCATTTT.

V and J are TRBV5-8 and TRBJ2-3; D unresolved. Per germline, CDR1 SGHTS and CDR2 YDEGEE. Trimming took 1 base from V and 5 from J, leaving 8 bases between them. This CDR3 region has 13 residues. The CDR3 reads CASSLYSEDTQYF. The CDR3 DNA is TGTGCCAGCAGCTTGTATTCAGAAGATACGCAGTATTTT.

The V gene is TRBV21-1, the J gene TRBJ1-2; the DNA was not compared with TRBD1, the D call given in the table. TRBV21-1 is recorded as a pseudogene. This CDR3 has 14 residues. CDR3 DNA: TGTGCCAGCAGCAAACCCCGGGACAGCCAACTCCACACCTTC. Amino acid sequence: CASSKPRDSQLHTF.